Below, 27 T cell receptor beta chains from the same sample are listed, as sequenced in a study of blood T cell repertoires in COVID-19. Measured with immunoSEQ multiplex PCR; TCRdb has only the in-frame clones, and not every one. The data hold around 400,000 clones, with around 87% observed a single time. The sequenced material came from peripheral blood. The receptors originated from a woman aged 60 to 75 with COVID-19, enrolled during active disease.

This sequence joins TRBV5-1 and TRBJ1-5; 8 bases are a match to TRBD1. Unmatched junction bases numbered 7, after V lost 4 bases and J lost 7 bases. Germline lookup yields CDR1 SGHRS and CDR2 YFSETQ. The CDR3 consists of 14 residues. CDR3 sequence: CASSVGTGRQPQHF. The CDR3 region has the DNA TGCGCCAGCAGCGTTGGGACAGGCCGGCAGCCCCAGCATTTT.

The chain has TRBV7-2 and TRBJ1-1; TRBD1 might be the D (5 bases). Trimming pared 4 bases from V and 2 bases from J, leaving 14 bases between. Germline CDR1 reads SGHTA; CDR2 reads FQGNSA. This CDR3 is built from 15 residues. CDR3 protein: CASSYHQGANTEAFF. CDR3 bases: TGTGCCAGCAGCTATCATCAGGGTGCAAACACTGAAGCTTTCTTT.

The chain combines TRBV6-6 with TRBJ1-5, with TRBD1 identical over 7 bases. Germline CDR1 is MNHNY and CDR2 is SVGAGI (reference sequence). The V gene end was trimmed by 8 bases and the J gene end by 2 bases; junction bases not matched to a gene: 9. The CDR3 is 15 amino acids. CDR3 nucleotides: TGTGCCAGCCGGGGTGGACAGGTGGGCAATCAGCCCCAGCATTTT. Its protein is CASRGGQVGNQPQHF.

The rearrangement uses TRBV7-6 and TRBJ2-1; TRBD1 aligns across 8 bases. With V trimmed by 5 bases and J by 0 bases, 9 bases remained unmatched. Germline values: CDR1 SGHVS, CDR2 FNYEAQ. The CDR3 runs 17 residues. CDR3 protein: CASSPERTGSSYNEQFF. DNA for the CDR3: TGTGCCAGCAGCCCCGAGAGGACAGGGAGCTCCTACAATGAGCAGTTCTTC.

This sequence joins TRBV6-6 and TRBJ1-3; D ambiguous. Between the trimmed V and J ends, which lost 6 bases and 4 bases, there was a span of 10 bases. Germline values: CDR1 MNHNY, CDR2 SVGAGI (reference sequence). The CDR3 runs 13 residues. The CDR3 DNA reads TGTGCCAGCAGCCCACCGACAGGAAACACCATATATTTT. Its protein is CASSPPTGNTIYF.

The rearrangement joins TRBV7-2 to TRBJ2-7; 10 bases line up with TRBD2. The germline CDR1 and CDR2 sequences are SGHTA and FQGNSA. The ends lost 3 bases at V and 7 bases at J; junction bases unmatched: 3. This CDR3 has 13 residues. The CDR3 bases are TGTGCCAGCAGCTTGCCGGGACTAGCGGAGCAGTACTTC. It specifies CASSLPGLAEQYF.

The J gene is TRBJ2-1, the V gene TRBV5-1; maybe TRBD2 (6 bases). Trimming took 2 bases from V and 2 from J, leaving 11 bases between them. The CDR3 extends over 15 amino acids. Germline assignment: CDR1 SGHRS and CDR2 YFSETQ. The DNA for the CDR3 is TGCGCCAGCAGCTTCGATAGCGGCCCCTACAATGAGCAGTTCTTC. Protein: CASSFDSGPYNEQFF.

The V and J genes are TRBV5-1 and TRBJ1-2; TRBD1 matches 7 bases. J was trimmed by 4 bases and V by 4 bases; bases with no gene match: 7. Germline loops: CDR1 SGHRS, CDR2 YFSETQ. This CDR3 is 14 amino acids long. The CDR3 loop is CASSQGDLLYGYTF. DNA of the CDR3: TGCGCCAGCAGCCAGGGGGACCTGCTCTATGGCTACACCTTC.

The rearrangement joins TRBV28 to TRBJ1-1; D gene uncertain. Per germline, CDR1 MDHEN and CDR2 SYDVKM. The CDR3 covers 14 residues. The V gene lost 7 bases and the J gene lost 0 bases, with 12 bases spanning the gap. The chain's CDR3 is CASIWAGMNTEAFF. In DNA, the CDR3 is TGTGCCAGCATTTGGGCGGGAATGAACACTGAAGCTTTCTTT.

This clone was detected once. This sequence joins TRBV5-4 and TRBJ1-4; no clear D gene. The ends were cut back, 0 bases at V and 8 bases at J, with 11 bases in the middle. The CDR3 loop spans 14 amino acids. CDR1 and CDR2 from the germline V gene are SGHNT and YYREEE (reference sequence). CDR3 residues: CASSLGQKLEKLFF. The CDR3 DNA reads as TGTGCCAGCAGCTTGGGCCAGAAATTGGAAAAACTGTTTTTT.

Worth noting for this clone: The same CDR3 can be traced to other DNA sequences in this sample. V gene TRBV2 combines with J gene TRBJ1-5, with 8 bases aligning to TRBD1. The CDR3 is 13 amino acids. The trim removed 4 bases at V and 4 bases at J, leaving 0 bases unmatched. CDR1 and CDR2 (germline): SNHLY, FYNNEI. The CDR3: CASSGQGNQPQHF. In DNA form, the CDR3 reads TGTGCCAGCAGTGGACAGGGGAATCAGCCCCAGCATTTT.

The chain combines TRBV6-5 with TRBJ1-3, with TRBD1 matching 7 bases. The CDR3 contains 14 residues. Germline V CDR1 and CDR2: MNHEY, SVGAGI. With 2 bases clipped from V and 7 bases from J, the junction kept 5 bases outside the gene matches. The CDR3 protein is CASSYGRGMNTIYF. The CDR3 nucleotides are TGTGCCAGCAGTTACGGCAGGGGGATGAACACCATATATTTT.

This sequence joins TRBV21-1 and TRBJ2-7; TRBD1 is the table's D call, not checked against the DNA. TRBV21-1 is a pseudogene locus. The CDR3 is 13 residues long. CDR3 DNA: TGTGCCAGCAGCAATGGGCAGATCAACGAGCAGTACTTC. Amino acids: CASSNGQINEQYF.

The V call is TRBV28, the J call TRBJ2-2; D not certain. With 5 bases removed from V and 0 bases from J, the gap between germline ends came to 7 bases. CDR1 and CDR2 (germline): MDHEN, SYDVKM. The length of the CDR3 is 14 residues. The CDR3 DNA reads TGTGCCAGCAGTCCTACGACGAACACCGGGGAGCTGTTTTTT. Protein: CASSPTTNTGELFF.

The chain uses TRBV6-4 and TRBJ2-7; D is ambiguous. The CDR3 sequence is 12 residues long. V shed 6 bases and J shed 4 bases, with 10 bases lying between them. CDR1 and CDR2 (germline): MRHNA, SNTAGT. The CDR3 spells CASRPMSYEQYF. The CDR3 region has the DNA TGTGCCAGCAGGCCCATGAGTTACGAGCAGTACTTC.

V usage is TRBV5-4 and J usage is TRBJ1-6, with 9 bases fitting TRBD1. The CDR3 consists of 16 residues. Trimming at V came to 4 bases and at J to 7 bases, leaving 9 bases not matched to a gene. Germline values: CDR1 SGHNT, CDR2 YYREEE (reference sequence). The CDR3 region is CASSVGTGLTNSPLHF. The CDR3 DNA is TGTGCCAGCAGCGTGGGGACAGGGCTTACCAATTCACCCCTCCACTTT.

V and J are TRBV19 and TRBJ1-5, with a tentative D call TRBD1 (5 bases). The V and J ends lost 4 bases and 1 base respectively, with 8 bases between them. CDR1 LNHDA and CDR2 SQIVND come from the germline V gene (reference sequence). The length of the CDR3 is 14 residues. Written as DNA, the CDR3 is TGTGCCAGTAGTACATCAGGGAGCAATCAGCCCCAGCATTTT. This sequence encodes CASSTSGSNQPQHF.

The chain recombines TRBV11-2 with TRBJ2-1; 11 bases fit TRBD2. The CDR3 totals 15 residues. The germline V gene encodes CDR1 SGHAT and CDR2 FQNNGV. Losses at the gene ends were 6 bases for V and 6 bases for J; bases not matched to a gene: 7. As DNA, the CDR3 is TGTGCCAGCAGGGCAACTAGCGGGGGATCCAATGAGCAGTTCTTC. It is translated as CASRATSGGSNEQFF.

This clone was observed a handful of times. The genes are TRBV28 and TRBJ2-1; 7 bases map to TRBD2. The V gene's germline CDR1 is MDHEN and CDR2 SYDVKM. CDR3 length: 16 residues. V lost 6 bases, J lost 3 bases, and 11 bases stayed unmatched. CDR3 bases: TGTGCCAGCAGGAATATAAGGCGGGGGATCTACAATGAGCAGTTCTTC. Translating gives CASRNIRRGIYNEQFF.

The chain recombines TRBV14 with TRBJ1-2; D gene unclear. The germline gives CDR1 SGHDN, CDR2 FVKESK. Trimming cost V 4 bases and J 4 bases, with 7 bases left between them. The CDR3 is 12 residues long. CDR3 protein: CASSRGSYGYTF. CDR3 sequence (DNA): TGTGCCAGCAGCCGCGGAAGCTATGGCTACACCTTC.

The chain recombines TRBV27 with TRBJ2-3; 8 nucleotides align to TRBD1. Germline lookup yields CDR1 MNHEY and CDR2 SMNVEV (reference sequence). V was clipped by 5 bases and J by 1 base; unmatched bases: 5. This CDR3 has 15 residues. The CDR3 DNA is TGTGCCAGCAGTCCCAGGGGGCTTGGCACAGATACGCAGTATTTT. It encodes CASSPRGLGTDTQYF.

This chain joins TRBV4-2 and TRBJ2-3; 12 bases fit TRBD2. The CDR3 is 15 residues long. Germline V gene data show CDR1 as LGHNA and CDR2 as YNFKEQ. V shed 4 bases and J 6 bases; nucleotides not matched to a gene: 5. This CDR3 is CASSPSGGAEDTQYF. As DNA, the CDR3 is TGTGCCAGCAGCCCTAGCGGGGGGGCGGAGGATACGCAGTATTTT.

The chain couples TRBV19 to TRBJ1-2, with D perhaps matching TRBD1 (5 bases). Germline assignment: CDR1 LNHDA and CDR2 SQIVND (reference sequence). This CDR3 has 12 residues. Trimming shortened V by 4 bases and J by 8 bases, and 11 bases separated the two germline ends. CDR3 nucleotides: TGTGCCAGTAGTACCAGGGTTCTCGGCTACACCTTC. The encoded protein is CASSTRVLGYTF.

The CDR3 protein is CASSGGLGEKLFF. CDR3 DNA sequence: TGTGCCAGTTCCGGGGGACTTGGCGAAAAACTGTTTTTT. This chain connects TRBV6-4 to TRBJ1-4; TRBD1 is a possible D gene (5 bases). The germline V gene has CDR1 MRHNA and CDR2 SNTAGT. The V end lost 9 bases, the J end lost 8 bases, and 16 bases lay between the germline ends. The CDR3 has 13 residues.

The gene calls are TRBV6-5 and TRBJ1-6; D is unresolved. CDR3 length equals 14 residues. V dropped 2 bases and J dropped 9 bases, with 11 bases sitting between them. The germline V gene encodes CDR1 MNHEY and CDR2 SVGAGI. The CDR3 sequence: CASSYAGNSSPLHF. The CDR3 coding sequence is TGTGCCAGCAGTTACGCCGGGAATAGTTCACCCCTCCACTTT.

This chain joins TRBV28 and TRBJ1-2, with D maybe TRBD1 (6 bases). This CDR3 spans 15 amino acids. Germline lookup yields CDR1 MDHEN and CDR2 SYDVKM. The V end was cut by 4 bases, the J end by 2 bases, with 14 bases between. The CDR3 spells CASSSRDTSNYGYTF. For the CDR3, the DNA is TGTGCCAGCAGTTCACGGGACACTTCGAACTATGGCTACACCTTC.

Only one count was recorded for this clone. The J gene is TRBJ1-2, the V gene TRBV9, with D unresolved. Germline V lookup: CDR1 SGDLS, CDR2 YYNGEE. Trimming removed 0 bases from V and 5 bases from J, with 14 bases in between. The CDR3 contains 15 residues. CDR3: CASSVAGRFGYGYTF. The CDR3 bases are TGTGCCAGCAGCGTAGCCGGCAGGTTCGGTTATGGCTACACCTTC.